The clone carrying this T cell receptor beta chain appeared once. This specimen comes from a study of OX40 agonist ivuxolimab in advanced cancers. J gave up 2 bases and V 3 bases, and 13 bases lay outside the gene matches. This CDR3 has 17 amino acids. CDR1 SGHNT and CDR2 YYREEE come from the germline V gene (reference sequence). The data were produced by immunoSEQ multiplex PCR, yet TCRdb's version contains in-frame clones alone and is incomplete. The table shows some 22,000 clones, with about 79% occurring only once. V and J are TRBV5-4 and TRBJ2-7, with TRBD2 identical over 8 bases. This TCR came from an adult with an advanced solid tumor such as melanoma, head and neck, liver or kidney cancer. The specimen comprised CD4+ or CD8+ T cells sorted from blood, sampled in a trial of the OX40 agonist ivuxolimab. The CDR3 nucleotides are TGTGCCAGCAGCTACCCGGAGGCTAGCGGGTTCGCCTACGAGCAGTACTTC. This encodes CASSYPEASGFAYEQYF.